This is a list of T cell receptor beta chains from one sample in a study of cytomegalovirus exposure and HLA in healthy donors. Method: immunoSEQ multiplex PCR; TCRdb's copy keeps in-frame clones and lacks some. The repertoire holds about 77,000 clones, with around 79% as singletons. Sequences were obtained from PBMCs. The receptors come from a man between 35 and 55 years old in good health and CMV-seronegative. Both conserved end residues are part of each CDR3. D genes are given only for firm matches. Clone size appears in some rows only: once, few, many, or a class for an expanded clone.

d_call clone_size j_call v_call cdr3_aa cdr3_nt
- - TRBJ1-2 TRBV4-3 CASSQDRGSGYTF TGCGCCAGCAGCCAAGACCGCGGGTCTGGCTACACCTTC
TRBD2 - TRBJ2-7 TRBV6-6 CASSYSGLAGGYEQYF TGTGCCAGCAGTTACTCAGGACTAGCGGGGGGCTACGAGCAGTACTTC
TRBD1 - TRBJ2-4 TRBV28 CASSPGGRNIQYF TGTGCCAGCAGCCCAGGGGGTCGGAACATTCAGTACTTC
TRBD2 - TRBJ2-7 TRBV19 CASRKTSGFYEQYF TGTGCCAGTAGAAAAACTAGCGGGTTCTACGAGCAGTACTTC
TRBD2 - TRBJ2-3 TRBV5-6 CASSLGTSGPGDTQYF TGTGCCAGCAGCTTGGGGACTAGCGGGCCGGGAGATACGCAGTATTTT
TRBD2 - TRBJ2-3 TRBV28 CASSLGLAPDTQYF TGTGCCAGCAGTCTTGGACTAGCCCCAGATACGCAGTATTTT
TRBD1 - TRBJ2-1 TRBV18 CASSPRRRGQGGRYNEQFF TGTGCCAGCTCACCACGGCGAAGAGGACAGGGCGGTAGGTACAATGAGCAGTTCTTC
TRBD2 - TRBJ2-2 TRBV27 CASTELTSLSTGELFF TGTGCCAGCACCGAATTGACTAGCCTTTCCACCGGGGAGCTGTTTTTT
- - TRBJ2-7 TRBV7-9 CSSSSTVSYEQYF TGTTCCAGCAGCTCGACAGTCTCCTACGAGCAGTACTTC
- once TRBJ2-2 TRBV7-7 CASSTRAGELFF TGTGCTAGCAGCACCCGGGCCGGGGAGCTGTTTTTT
- once TRBJ2-7 TRBV20-1 CSARLDYEQYF TGCAGTGCCCGACTAGACTACGAGCAGTACTTC
TRBD2 - TRBJ2-7 TRBV7-2 CASSPRSGKYEQYF TGTGCCAGCAGCCCCCGTAGCGGGAAATACGAGCAGTACTTC
- few TRBJ2-6 TRBV6-5 CASGSGSGANVLTF TGTGCCAGCGGGTCGGGGTCCGGGGCCAACGTCCTGACTTTC
- - TRBJ2-5 TRBV7-2 CASSSAGTYQETQYF TGTGCCAGCAGCTCTGCGGGCACCTACCAAGAGACCCAGTACTTC
TRBD2 - TRBJ2-1 TRBV9 CASSALPTGLAGVRGGQFF TGTGCCAGCAGCGCTCTCCCTACGGGACTAGCGGGAGTAAGGGGTGGGCAGTTCTTC
- once TRBJ1-3 TRBV4-2 CASSQVGRNPGNTIYF TGTGCCAGCAGCCAAGTTGGGAGAAATCCTGGAAACACCATATATTTT
- - TRBJ1-3 TRBV19 CASSIQVSGNTIYF TGTGCCAGTAGTATACAGGTCTCTGGAAACACCATATATTTT
TRBD2 - TRBJ2-7 TRBV4-1 CASSQERLAASEQYF TGCGCCAGCAGCCAAGAACGGCTAGCGGCCAGCGAGCAGTACTTC
- - TRBJ2-1 TRBV28 CASSPQYNEQFF TGTGCCAGCAGTCCCCAGTACAATGAGCAGTTCTTC
- medium-sized TRBJ2-1 TRBV4-3 CASSGGGSAHNEQFF TGCGCCAGCTCCGGCGGGGGCAGCGCCCACAATGAGCAGTTCTTC
TRBD1 - TRBJ2-1 TRBV5-1 CASGQVLGSYNEQFF TGCGCCAGCGGACAGGTCCTCGGGTCCTACAATGAGCAGTTCTTC
- - TRBJ1-1 TRBV5-1 CASSLQGMNTEAFF TGCGCCAGCAGCTTACAGGGTATGAACACTGAAGCTTTCTTT
TRBD1 - TRBJ1-2 TRBV12-5 CASAQTGGQANYGYTF TGTGCTAGTGCCCAGACAGGGGGTCAAGCTAACTATGGCTACACCTTC
TRBD2 - TRBJ2-1 TRBV18 CASSPGTSGNDEQFF TGTGCCAGCTCTCCCGGGACTAGCGGAAACGATGAGCAGTTCTTC
- - TRBJ2-2 TRBV9 CASSVFIGGRDTGELFF TGTGCCAGCAGCGTTTTTATAGGGGGAAGGGACACCGGGGAGCTGTTTTTT
- - TRBJ1-2 TRBV7-3 CASSLTGGEIYGYTF TGTGCCAGCAGCTTAACGGGCGGGGAAATCTATGGCTACACCTTC
- - TRBJ2-7 TRBV2 CASSKNRVLSSYEQYF TGTGCCAGCAGTAAAAACAGGGTTCTAAGCTCCTACGAGCAGTACTTC
- - TRBJ1-1 TRBV7-3 CASSLIGGSTEAFF TGTGCCAGCAGCTTAATAGGGGGTAGCACTGAAGCTTTCTTT
- - TRBJ2-7 TRBV4-1 CASSQVGRGYEQYF TGCGCCAGCAGCCAAGTCGGGAGAGGATACGAGCAGTACTTC
- - TRBJ2-7 TRBV6-1 CASSAQQGDEQYF TGTGCCAGCAGCGCCCAACAGGGAGACGAGCAGTACTTC
TRBD1 - TRBJ2-7 TRBV15 CATSRWTGNSYEQYF TGTGCCACCAGCAGGTGGACAGGGAACTCCTACGAGCAGTACTTC
- once TRBJ2-1 TRBV28 CASTPSGTPINEQFF TGTGCCAGCACCCCAAGCGGGACACCTATCAATGAGCAGTTCTTC